This TCR beta chain was sequenced during a study of shared clonotypes between healthy human individuals. Only in-frame clones appear in the TCRdb table, and some are missing; sequencing was by immunoSEQ multiplex PCR. Of 1,400,000 or so clones listed, roughly 98.5% are singletons. This CDR3 is 12 amino acids long. Per the germline V gene, CDR1 is MNHNS and CDR2 is SASEGT. Deletions cut 6 bases from V and 6 bases from J, with 9 bases between. The chain employs TRBV6-1 and TRBJ1-5; D gene ambiguous. What was sequenced was naive CD4+ T cells sorted from blood. Subset defined: CD45RA+ positively selected. This TCR came from a man younger than 45 in good health. The CDR3 DNA reads TGTGCCAGCAGCCACGTAGTTCAGCCCCAGCATTTT. This encodes CASSHVVQPQHF.